The clone carrying this T cell receptor (beta chain) was recorded many times. Its target is unknown. The junction does not match germline at one end; this may be a read error. This sample is drawn from a study of metastatic and nonmetastatic thyroid tumors. About the study: The study looked at repertoires side by side in blood and in tumor or nodule tissue from malignant and benign thyroid patients. Study outcomes and limitations: Reported TCR beta diversity, measured in blood and tumor, was significantly higher for malignant thyroid tumors than for benign nodules.

The germline V gene has CDR1 SGHAT and CDR2 FQNNGV. The CDR3 sequence is 13 residues long. In the original processing: It was from CDR3 differences across clinicopathological groups that a distant-metastasis classifier for papillary thyroid cancer was built. TCRdb re-analyzed the PCR reads using MiXCR. The V and J calls and clone size are TCRdb's, not the authors'. The sample holds roughly 30,000 clones, 20% to 25% seen once. Thyroid surgery had not been preceded by any treatment in any patient. The sample taken for sequencing was blood. The TCR sequence derives from a female donor with papillary thyroid cancer or a benign thyroid nodule (not recorded which). Some clones in this sample may be carry-over from other donors' samples. The chain has TRBV11-2 and TRBJ1-4, with a possible D match to TRBD1 (5 bases). CDR3 loop: CASSLDRVEKLLF. DNA for the CDR3: TGTGCCAGCAGCTTAGACAGGGTTGAAAAACTGCTTTTT.